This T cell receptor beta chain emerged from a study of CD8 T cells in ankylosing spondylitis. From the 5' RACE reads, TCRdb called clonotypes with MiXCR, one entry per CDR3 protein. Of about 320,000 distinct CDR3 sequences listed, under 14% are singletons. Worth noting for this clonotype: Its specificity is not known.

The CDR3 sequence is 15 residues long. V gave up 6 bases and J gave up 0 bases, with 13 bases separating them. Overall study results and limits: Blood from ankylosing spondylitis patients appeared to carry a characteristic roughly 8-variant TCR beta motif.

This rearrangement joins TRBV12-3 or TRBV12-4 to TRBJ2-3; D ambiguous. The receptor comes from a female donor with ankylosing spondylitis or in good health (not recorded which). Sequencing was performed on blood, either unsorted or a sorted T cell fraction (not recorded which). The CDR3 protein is CASSSRVLSTDTQYF. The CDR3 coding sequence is TGTGCCAGCAGCTCTAGAGTGTTGAGCACAGATACGCAGTATTTT.